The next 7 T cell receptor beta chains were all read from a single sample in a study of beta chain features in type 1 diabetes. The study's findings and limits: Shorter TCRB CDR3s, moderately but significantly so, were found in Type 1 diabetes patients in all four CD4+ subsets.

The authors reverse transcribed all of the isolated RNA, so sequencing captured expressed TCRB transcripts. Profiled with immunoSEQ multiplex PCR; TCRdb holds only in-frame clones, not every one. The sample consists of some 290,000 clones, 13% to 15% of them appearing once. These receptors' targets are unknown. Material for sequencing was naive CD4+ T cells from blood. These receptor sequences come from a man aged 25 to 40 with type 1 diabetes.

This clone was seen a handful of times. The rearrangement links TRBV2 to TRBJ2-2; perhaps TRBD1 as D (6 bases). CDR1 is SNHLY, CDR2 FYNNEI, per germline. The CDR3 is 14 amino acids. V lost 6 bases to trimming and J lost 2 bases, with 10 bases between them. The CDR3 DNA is TGTGCCAGCAGAGGACAGTATAACACCGGGGAGCTGTTTTTT. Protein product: CASRGQYNTGELFF.

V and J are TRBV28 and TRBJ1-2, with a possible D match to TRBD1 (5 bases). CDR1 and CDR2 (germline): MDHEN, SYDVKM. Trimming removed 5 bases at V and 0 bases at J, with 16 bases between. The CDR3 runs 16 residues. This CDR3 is CASSRASGLSNYGYTF. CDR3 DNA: TGTGCCAGCAGTAGGGCCTCGGGACTCTCTAACTATGGCTACACCTTC.

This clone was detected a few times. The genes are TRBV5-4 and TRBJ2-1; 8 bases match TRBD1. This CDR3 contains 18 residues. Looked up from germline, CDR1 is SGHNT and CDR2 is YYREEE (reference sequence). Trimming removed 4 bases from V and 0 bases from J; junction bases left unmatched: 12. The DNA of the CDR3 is TGTGCCAGCAGCCGTTTCCCCCCGGGACAGGCCTCCTACAATGAGCAGTTCTTC. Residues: CASSRFPPGQASYNEQFF.

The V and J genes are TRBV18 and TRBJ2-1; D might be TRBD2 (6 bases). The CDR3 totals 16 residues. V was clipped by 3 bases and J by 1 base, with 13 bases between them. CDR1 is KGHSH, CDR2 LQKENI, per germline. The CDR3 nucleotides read TGTGCCAGCTCACCGTCCCTAGCGAGATCCTACAATGAGCAGTTCTTC. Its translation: CASSPSLARSYNEQFF. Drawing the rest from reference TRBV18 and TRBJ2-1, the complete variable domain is NAGVMQNPRHLVRRRGQEARLRCSPMKGHSHVYWYRQLPEEGLKFMVYLQKENIIDESGMPKERFSAEFPKEGPSILRIQQVVRGDSAAYFCASSPSLARSYNEQFFGPGTRLTVL.

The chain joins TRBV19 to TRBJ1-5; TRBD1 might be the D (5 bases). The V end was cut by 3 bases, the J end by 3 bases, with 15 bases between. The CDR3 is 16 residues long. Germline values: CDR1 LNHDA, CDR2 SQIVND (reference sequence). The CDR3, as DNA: TGTGCCAGTAGTATTCTGGACGGCAGGGTCAATCAGCCCCAGCATTTT. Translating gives CASSILDGRVNQPQHF.

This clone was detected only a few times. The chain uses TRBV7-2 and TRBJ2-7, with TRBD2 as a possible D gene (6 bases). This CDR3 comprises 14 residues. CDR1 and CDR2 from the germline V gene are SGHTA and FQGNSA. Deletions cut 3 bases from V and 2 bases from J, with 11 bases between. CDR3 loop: CASSFGRGTYEQYF. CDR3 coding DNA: TGTGCCAGCAGCTTTGGGCGGGGAACCTACGAGCAGTACTTC.

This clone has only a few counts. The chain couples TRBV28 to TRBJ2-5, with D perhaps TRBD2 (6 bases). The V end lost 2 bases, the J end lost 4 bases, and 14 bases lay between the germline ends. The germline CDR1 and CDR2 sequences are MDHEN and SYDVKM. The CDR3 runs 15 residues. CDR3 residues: CASSLTSAGRETQYF. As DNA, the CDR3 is TGTGCCAGCAGTTTAACATCAGCGGGCCGAGAGACCCAGTACTTC. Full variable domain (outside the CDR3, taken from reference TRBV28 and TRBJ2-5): DVKVTQSSRYLVKRTGEKVFLECVQDMDHENMFWYRQDPGLGLRLIYFSYDVKMKEKGDIPEGYSVSREKKERFSLILESASTNQTSMYLCASSLTSAGRETQYFGPGTRLLVL.